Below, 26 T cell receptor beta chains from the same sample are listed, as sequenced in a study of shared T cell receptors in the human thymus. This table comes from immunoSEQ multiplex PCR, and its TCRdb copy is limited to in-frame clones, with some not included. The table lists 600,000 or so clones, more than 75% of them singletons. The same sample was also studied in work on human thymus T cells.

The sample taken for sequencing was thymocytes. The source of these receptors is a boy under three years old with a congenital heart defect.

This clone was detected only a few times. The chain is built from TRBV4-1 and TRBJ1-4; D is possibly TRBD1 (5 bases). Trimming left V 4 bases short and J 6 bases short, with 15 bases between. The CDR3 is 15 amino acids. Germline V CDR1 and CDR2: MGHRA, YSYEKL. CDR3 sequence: CASSRDGTQDEKLFF. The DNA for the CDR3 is TGCGCCAGCAGCCGGGACGGGACTCAGGATGAAAAACTGTTTTTT.

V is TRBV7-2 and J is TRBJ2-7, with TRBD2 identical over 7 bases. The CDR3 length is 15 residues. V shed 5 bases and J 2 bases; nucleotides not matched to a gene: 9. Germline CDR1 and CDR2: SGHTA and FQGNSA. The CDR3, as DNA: TGTGCCAGCAGCCCAACGGACGGGGGGACCTACGAGCAGTACTTC. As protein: CASSPTDGGTYEQYF.

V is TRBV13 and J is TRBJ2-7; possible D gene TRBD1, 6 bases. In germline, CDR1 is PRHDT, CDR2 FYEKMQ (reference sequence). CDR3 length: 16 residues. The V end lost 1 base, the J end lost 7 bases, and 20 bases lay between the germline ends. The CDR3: CASSLVQGRRAEEQYF. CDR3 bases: TGTGCCAGCAGCTTAGTTCAGGGGAGACGTGCTGAGGAGCAGTACTTC.

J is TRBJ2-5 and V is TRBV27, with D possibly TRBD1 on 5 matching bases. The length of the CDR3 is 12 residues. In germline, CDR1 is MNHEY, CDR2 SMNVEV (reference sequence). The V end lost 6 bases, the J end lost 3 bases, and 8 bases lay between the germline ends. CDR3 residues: CASSQTEETQYF. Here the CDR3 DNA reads TGTGCCAGCAGCCAGACAGAAGAGACCCAGTACTTC.

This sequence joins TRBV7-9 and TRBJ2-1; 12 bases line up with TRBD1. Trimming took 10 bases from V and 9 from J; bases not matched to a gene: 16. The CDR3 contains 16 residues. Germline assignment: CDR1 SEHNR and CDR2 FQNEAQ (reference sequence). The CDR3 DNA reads TGTGCCAACCTACGGCTCGGGACAGGGGGCTACGGTGAGCAGTTCTTC. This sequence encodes CANLRLGTGGYGEQFF.

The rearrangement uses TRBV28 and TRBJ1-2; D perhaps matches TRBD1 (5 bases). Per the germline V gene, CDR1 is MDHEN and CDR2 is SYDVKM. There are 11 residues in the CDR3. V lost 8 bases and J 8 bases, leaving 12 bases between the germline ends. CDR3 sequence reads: CASGPKGGYTF. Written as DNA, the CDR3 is TGTGCCAGCGGTCCAAAGGGGGGCTACACCTTC.

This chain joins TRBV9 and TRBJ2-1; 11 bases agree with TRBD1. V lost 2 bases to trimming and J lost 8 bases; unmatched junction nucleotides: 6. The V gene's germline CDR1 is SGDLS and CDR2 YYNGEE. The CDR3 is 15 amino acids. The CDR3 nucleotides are TGTGCCAGCAGCGTTGGTTGGACAGGGGGCGATGAGCAGTTCTTC. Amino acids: CASSVGWTGGDEQFF.

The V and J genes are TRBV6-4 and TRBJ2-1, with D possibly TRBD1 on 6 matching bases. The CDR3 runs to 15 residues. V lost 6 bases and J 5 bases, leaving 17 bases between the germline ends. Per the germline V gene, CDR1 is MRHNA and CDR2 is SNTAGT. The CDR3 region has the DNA TGTGCCAGCAGAGCCATTGGGACAAAAAACAATGAGCAGTTCTTC. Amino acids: CASRAIGTKNNEQFF.

CDR3: CASRPQSGTSSYNEQFF. The CDR3 DNA sequence: TGCGCCAGCAGACCTCAGTCCGGGACTAGCTCCTACAATGAGCAGTTCTTC. The genes are TRBV10-1 and TRBJ2-1, with 8 positions matching TRBD2. V shed 6 bases, J shed 0 bases, and the junction held 10 bases outside the gene matches. This CDR3 comprises 17 residues. CDR1 and CDR2 (germline): WNHNN, SYGVQD (reference sequence).

The CDR3: CASSERGQGNTGELFF. In nucleotides, the CDR3 is TGTGCCAGCAGTGAGAGGGGGCAGGGAAACACCGGGGAGCTGTTTTTT. The V and J genes are TRBV2 and TRBJ2-2; 7 nucleotides line up with TRBD1. Germline V gene sequence: CDR1 SNHLY, CDR2 FYNNEI. The CDR3 loop spans 16 amino acids. The junction had 6 bases not matched to a gene; V was cut back by 3 bases and J by 2 bases.

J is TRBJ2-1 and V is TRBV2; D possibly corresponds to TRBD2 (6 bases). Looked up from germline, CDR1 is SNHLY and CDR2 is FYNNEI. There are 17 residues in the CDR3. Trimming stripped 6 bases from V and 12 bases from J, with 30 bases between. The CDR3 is CASRSPAPGLNDRGQFF. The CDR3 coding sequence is TGTGCCAGCAGGTCCCCCGCCCCCGGACTAAACGACCGGGGGCAGTTCTTC.

DNA of the CDR3: TGTGCCAGCTCACTGGACAGGGTTAATCAGCCCCAGCATTTT. Translation: CASSLDRVNQPQHF. The chain combines TRBV18 with TRBJ1-5; 8 bases are a match to TRBD1. The length of the CDR3 is 14 residues. The germline CDR1 and CDR2 sequences are KGHSH and LQKENI. The trim removed 4 bases at V and 4 bases at J, leaving 3 bases unmatched.

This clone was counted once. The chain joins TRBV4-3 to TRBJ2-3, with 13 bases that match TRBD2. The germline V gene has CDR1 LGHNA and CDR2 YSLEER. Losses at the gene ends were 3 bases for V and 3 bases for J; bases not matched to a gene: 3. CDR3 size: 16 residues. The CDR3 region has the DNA TGCGCCAGCAGCCACGAGACTAGCGGGAGGACAGATACGCAGTATTTT. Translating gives CASSHETSGRTDTQYF.

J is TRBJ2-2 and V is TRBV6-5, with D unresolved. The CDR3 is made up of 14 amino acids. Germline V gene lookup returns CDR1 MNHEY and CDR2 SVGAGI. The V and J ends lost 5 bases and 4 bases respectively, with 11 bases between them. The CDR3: CASSAVLSTGELFF. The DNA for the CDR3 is TGTGCCAGCAGTGCCGTACTTAGCACCGGGGAGCTGTTTTTT.

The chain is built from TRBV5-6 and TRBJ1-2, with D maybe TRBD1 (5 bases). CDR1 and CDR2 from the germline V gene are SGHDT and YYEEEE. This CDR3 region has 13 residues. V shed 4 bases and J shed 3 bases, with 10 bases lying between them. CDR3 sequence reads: CASSPGGDYGYTF. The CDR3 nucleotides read TGTGCCAGCAGCCCGGGGGGGGACTATGGCTACACCTTC.

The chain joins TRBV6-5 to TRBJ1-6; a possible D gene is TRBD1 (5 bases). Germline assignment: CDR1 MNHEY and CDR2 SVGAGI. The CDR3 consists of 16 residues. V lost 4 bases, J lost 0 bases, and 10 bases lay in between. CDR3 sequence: CASSSRGVSYNSPLHF. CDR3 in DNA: TGTGCCAGCAGTTCCCGGGGGGTCTCCTATAATTCACCCCTCCACTTT.

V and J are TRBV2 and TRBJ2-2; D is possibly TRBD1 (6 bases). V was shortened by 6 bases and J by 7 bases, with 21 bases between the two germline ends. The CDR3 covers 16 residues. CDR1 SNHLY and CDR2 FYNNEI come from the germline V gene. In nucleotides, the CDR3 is TGTGCCAGCAGGGGGGCTTCGATGGGGAGTCTCGGGGAGCTGTTTTTT. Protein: CASRGASMGSLGELFF. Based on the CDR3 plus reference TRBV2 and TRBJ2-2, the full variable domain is EPEVTQTPSHQVTQMGQEVILRCVPISNHLYFYWYRQILGQKVEFLVSFYNNEISEKSEIFDDQFSVERPDGSNFTLKIRSTKLEDSAMYFCASRGASMGSLGELFFGEGSRLTVL.

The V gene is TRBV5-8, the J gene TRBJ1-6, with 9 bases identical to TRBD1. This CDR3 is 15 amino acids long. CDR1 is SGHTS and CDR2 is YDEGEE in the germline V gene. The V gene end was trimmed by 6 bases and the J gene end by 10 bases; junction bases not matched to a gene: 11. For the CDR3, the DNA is TGTGCCAGCAAGTCAGAGACAGGGGGTAGATCACCCCTCCACTTT. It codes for CASKSETGGRSPLHF.

CDR3 region: CASSQERDNYEQYF. The DNA for the CDR3 is TGCGCCAGCAGCCAAGAAAGGGACAACTACGAGCAGTACTTC. This chain joins TRBV4-3 and TRBJ2-7, with TRBD1 as a possible D gene (6 bases). Germline V lookup: CDR1 LGHNA, CDR2 YSLEER. The length of the CDR3 is 14 residues. V was cut by 0 bases and J by 3 bases, with 9 bases left in between.

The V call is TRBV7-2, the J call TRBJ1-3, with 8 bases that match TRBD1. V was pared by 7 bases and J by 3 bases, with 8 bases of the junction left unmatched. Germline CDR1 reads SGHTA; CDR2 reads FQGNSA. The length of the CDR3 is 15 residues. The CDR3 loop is CASTTRTGCGNTIYF. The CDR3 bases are TGTGCCAGCACCACCCGGACAGGGTGTGGAAACACCATATATTTT.

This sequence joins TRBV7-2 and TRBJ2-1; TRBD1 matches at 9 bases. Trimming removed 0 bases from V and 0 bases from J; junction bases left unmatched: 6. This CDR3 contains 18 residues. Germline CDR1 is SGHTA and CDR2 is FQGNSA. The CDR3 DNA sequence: TGTGCCAGCAGCTTAGCTCGTGGACAGGGGCACTCCTACAATGAGCAGTTCTTC. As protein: CASSLARGQGHSYNEQFF.

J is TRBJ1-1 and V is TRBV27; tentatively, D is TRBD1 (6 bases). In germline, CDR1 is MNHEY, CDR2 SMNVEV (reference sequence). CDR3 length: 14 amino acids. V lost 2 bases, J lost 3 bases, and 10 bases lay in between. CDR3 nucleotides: TGTGCCAGCAGTTTAGACTACAGGGACACTGAAGCTTTCTTT. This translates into CASSLDYRDTEAFF.

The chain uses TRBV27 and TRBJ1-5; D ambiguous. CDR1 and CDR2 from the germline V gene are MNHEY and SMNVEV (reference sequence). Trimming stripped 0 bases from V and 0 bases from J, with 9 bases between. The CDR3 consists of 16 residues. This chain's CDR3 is CASSLSGVGSNQPQHF. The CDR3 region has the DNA TGTGCCAGCAGTTTATCCGGGGTAGGTAGCAATCAGCCCCAGCATTTT.

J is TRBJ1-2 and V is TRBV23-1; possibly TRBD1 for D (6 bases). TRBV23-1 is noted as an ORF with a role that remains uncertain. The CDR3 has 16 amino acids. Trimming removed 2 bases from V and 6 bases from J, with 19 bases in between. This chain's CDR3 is CASSQPSGRGYNGYTF. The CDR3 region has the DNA TGCGCCAGCAGTCAACCCTCGGGCAGGGGTTACAATGGCTACACCTTC.

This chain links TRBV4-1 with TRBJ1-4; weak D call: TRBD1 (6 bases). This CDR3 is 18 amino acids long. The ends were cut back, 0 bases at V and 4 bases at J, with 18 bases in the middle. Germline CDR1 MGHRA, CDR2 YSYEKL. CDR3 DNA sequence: TGCGCCAGCAGCCAAGATGGGCCGGACAGCACCCTTAATGAAAAACTGTTTTTT. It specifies CASSQDGPDSTLNEKLFF.

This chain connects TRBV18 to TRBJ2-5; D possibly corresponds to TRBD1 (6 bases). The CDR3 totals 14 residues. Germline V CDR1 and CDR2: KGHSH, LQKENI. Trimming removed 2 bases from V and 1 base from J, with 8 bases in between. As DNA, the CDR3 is TGTGCCAGCTCACCAGAGGGGGTCCAAGAGACCCAGTACTTC. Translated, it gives CASSPEGVQETQYF.